This T cell receptor (beta chain) emerged from a study of post-analysis software for immune sequencing data. As for the study in general: The cohort encompassed relapsing-remitting, secondary progressive and progressive-relapsing multiple sclerosis disease courses. Overall study results and limits: In patients, about 5 TRBV segments were more frequent than in controls, with TRBV5-6, TRBV5-1 and TRBV20-1 among them.

Concerning this clonotype itself: The antigen remains unidentified. One end of the junction is discordant with germline, which a read error may explain.

Presence of unique molecular identifiers characterized the TCR beta cDNA libraries. In TCRdb, the PCR reads were re-called with MiXCR into one record per CDR3 protein. The repertoire includes roughly 410,000 distinct CDR3 sequences, roughly 38% of them detected once, and 10% to 15% sits in the top ten. Looked up from germline, CDR1 is SNHLY and CDR2 is FYNNEI. The CDR3 totals 13 residues. This clonotype was sampled from a girl between 5 and 17 years old with multiple sclerosis. The V and J genes are TRBV2 and TRBJ1-5; TRBD1 agrees at 7 bases. Sequencing was performed on blood. CDR3: CASNRGGNRPQHF. The CDR3 DNA is TGTGCCAGTAACAGGGGCGGGAATCGGCCCCAGCATTTT.